This is a list of T cell receptor beta chains from one sample in a study of cytomegalovirus exposure and HLA in healthy donors. Measured with immunoSEQ multiplex PCR; TCRdb has only the in-frame clones, and not every one. This table has about 190,000 clones, roughly four fifths appearing once. Specimen: PBMCs. The receptor source for this set is a man in his forties in good health and CMV-seropositive. Each CDR3 is given with its conserved first and last residue. The D gene is left open where the match is weak.

j_call d_call v_call cdr3_aa
TRBJ1-5 . TRBV19 CASSRGGGGNQPQHF
TRBJ2-3 TRBD2 TRBV7-2 CASSPRLAGDTDTQYF
TRBJ2-1 TRBD1 TRBV9 CASTVDRGAYNEQFF
TRBJ2-1 TRBD2 TRBV5-1 CASSLGLAGVNFF
TRBJ1-5 . TRBV7-9 CASSLGRGQPQHF
TRBJ1-5 TRBD1 TRBV29-1 CSVGDSYQPQHF
TRBJ2-3 . TRBV29-1 CSVPERLLSDTQYF
TRBJ1-5 TRBD1 TRBV30 CAWRGQGANQPQHF
TRBJ1-1 . TRBV28 CASSLGIVGTEAFF
TRBJ1-1 . TRBV10-3 CAIRREENTEAFF
TRBJ1-5 . TRBV27 CASSLRGSQPQHF
TRBJ1-2 . TRBV4-1 CASSTTANYGYTF
TRBJ1-2 . TRBV2 CASSEVRGNYGYTF
TRBJ1-1 . TRBV12-5 CASGLVLQGRGDTEAFF
TRBJ1-1 TRBD1 TRBV28 CASARDRNTEAFF
TRBJ2-7 TRBD2 TRBV25-1 CASSPGLAGVYEQYF
TRBJ1-4 TRBD1 TRBV10-2 CASLNRGRGGEKLFF
TRBJ1-5 TRBD1 TRBV10-3 CAISEPRTGGRQPQHF
TRBJ1-1 . TRBV10-3 CAIRPSGVKGSTEAFF
TRBJ2-1 . TRBV7-9 CSSSWPYNEQFF
TRBJ2-3 . TRBV2 CASSLTDTQYF
TRBJ1-2 TRBD1 TRBV7-9 CASSFDPRGGYTF
TRBJ1-1 . TRBV7-9 CSSRPRVMNTEAFF
TRBJ2-5 TRBD2 TRBV5-6 CASSFSFRTSGGKTQYF
TRBJ2-7 TRBD2 TRBV7-9 CASSLVASGDEQYF
TRBJ1-5 . TRBV6-9 CASSPWQVSNQPQHF
TRBJ2-7 . TRBV19 CASSIDPSAAYEQYF
TRBJ1-1 . TRBV4-3 CASSQDHAEAFF
TRBJ2-1 . TRBV7-3 CASSLQGSSYNEQFF
TRBJ2-1 . TRBV6-5 CASRRGGLSYNEQFF
TRBJ2-5 TRBD1 TRBV29-1 CSVGLSVGTGEGETQYF
TRBJ2-1 . TRBV7-7 CASSRKQGLSSYNEQFF
TRBJ2-3 TRBD2 TRBV28 CASSSTSSLDTQYF
TRBJ2-1 . TRBV6-4 CASSEAVYNEQFF
TRBJ2-1 TRBD2 TRBV5-4 CASSSLAGGHYNEQFF
TRBJ2-7 TRBD1 TRBV27 CASSFQAPGQGAEQYF
TRBJ2-1 TRBD2 TRBV5-1 CASSWRPSGGHDEQFF
TRBJ1-1 . TRBV11-2 CASSFGGRMEAFF
TRBJ1-1 . TRBV7-3 CASSPGPSEGEAFF
TRBJ2-3 . TRBV6-1 CASRLTTGTTDTQYF
TRBJ2-6 . TRBV30 CAWSVLNSGANVLTF
TRBJ2-1 TRBD2 TRBV18 CASSPLASGGGNEQFF
TRBJ2-5 TRBD2 TRBV18 CASSPRRQTSDQETQYF
TRBJ2-7 . TRBV5-1 CASSLGWRTETYEQYF
TRBJ1-2 . TRBV27 CASSFAGGNYGYTF
TRBJ2-1 TRBD2 TRBV4-3 CASSQDAGGLPNEQFF
TRBJ2-7 TRBD1 TRBV6-5 CASSWTGVDEQYF
TRBJ2-1 . TRBV11-2 CASSISGLNEQFF
TRBJ1-2 . TRBV4-1 CASSQERRSNYGYTF
TRBJ2-1 . TRBV6-1 CASSDGGTSLDEQFF
TRBJ2-7 TRBD1 TRBV7-4 CASSLRQGGERAYGAFPNYEQYF
TRBJ1-1 TRBD1 TRBV5-1 CASSLGGTGVFEAFF
TRBJ1-2 . TRBV5-1 CASSLAGRAYGYTF
TRBJ2-5 TRBD2 TRBV27 CASSSSGETQYF
TRBJ2-1 . TRBV7-9 CASSSNEQFF
TRBJ2-2 . TRBV14 CASSQGRYTGELFF
TRBJ2-7 TRBD1 TRBV7-3 CASSLGQGTYEQYF
TRBJ2-7 TRBD1 TRBV19 CASSTRQGGLYEQYF
TRBJ2-1 TRBD2 TRBV28 CASSKLAGGPGEQFF